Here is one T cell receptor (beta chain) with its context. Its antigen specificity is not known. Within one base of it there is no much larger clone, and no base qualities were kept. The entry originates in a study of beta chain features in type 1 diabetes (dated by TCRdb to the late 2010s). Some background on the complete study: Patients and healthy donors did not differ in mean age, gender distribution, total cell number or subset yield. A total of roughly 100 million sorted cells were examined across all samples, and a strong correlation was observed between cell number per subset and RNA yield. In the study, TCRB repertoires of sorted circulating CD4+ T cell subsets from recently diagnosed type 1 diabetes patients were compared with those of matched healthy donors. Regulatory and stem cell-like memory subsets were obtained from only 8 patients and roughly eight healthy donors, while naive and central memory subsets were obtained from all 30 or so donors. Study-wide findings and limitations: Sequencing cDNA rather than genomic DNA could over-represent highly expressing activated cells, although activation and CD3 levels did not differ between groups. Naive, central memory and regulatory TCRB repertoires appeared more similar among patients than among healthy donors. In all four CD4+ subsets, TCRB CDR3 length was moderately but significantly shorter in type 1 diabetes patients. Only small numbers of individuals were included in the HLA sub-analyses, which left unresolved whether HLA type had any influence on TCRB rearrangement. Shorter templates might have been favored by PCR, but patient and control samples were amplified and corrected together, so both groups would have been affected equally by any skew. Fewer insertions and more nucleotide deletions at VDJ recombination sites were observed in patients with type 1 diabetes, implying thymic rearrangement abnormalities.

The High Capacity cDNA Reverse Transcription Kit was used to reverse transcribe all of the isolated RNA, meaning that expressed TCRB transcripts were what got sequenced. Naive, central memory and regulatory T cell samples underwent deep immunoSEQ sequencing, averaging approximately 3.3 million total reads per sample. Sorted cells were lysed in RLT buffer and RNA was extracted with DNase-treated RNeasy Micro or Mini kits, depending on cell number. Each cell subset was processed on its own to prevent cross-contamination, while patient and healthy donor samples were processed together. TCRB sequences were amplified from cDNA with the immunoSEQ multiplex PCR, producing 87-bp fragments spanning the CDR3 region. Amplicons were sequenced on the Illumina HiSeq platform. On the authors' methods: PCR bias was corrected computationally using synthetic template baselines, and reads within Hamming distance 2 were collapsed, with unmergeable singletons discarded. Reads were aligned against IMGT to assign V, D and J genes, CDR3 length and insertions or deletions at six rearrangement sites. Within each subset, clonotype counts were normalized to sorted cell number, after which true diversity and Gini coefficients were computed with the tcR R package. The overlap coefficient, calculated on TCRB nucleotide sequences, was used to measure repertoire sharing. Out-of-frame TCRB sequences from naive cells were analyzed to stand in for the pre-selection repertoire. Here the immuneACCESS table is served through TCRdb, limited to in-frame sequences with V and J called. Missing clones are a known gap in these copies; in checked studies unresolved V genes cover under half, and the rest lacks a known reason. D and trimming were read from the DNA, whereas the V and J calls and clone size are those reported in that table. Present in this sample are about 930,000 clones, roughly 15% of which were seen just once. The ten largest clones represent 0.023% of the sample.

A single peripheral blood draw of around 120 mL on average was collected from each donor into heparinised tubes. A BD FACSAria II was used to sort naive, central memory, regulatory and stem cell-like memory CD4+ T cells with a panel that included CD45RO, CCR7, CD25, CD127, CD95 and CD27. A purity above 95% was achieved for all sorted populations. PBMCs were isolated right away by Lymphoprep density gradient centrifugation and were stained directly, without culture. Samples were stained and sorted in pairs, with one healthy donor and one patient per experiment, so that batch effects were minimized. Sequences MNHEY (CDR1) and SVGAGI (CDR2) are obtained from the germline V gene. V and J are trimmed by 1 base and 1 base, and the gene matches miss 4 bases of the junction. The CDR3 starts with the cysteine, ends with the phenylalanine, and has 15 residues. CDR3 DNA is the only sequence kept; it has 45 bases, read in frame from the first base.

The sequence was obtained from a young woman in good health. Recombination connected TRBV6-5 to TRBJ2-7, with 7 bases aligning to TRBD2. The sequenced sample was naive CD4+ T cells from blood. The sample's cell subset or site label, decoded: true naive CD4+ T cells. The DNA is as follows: TGTGCCAGCAGTTACTATTCTAGCGGTTCCTACGAGCAGTACTTC. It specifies CASSYYSSGSYEQYF.